This TCR beta chain was identified during a study of blood T cell repertoires in COVID-19. Study summary: Collection of acute and convalescent COVID-19 samples took place in the United States, Italy and Spain. T cells, B-cell-depleted T cells, or PBMCs supplied cDNA or gDNA.

Authors' data handling: From reference gene primer amplification, estimates of nucleated cell counts were derived. Assay used: immunoSEQ multiplex PCR; TCRdb lists only in-frame clones, some missing. V and J calls and clone size are as listed in that table; D and trimming were resolved from the DNA. The data hold roughly 320,000 clones, with around 90% observed a single time. Germline V lookup: CDR1 SEHNR, CDR2 FQNEAQ (reference sequence). The CDR3 is 13 residues long. The V and J ends lost 8 bases and 0 bases respectively, with 8 bases between them. The receptor's source is a man in his sixties or seventies with acute or convalescent COVID-19. The gene calls are TRBV7-9 and TRBJ1-3; D remains ambiguous. The sequencing sample was made of peripheral blood. In DNA, the CDR3 is TGTGCCAGCGTCCGGGACTCTGGAAACACCATATATTTT. Encoded protein: CASVRDSGNTIYF.